This entry lists 17 T cell receptor beta chains sequenced from one sample in a study of response to subunit inactivated influenza vaccine. TCRdb re-analysed the RT-PCR reads in MiXCR, keeping a single row per CDR3 protein. Among approximately 300,000 distinct CDR3 sequences listed, roughly 22% were seen once. Source: PBMCs from blood, taken less than 22 months after vaccination. These receptors were taken from a man in his fifties or sixties who received an inactivated influenza vaccine.

The chain combines TRBV3-1 with TRBJ1-4; D not resolved. The CDR3 consists of 13 residues. The germline V and J ends were trimmed by 4 bases and 13 bases, with 16 bases remaining between them. CDR1 is LGHDT and CDR2 is YNNKEL in the germline V gene (reference sequence). CDR3 nucleotides: TGTGCCAGCAGCCTCAGTGAACTTGAACGACTGTTTTTT. Its protein is CASSLSELERLFF.

The chain's CDR3 is CASRDRPNSPLHF. The CDR3 nucleotides read TGTGCCAGCCGGGACAGGCCCAATTCACCCCTCCACTTT. The chain joins TRBV6-2 or TRBV6-3 to TRBJ1-6; 8 bases are a match to TRBD1. The germline gives CDR1 MNHEY, CDR2 SVGEGT. V lost 8 bases and J lost 7; bases outside the gene matches: 4. The CDR3 is 13 amino acids.

CDR3 DNA sequence: TGTGCCAGCAGCAGGACAGAACAAGAGACCCAGTACTTC. The encoded protein is CASSRTEQETQYF. V and J are TRBV7-3 and TRBJ2-5; tentatively, D is TRBD1 (6 bases). Trimming removed 5 bases from V and 2 bases from J, with 9 bases in between. From germline, CDR1 is SGHTA and CDR2 FQGTGA. The CDR3 contains 13 residues.

This clonotype was counted between two and nine times. J is TRBJ1-2 and V is TRBV30, with D tentatively TRBD1 (6 bases). The CDR3 spans 16 residues. V lost 8 bases and J lost 2, with 24 bases in between. Germline CDR1 GTSNPN, CDR2 SVGIG (reference sequence). The DNA of the CDR3 is TGTGCCAGCTTACGCACCGGGACACCGACCAACTATGGCTACACCTTC. This codes for CASLRTGTPTNYGYTF.

V and J are TRBV3-1 and TRBJ2-7; D gene unclear. V was clipped by 2 bases and J by 4 bases, with 3 bases between them. The CDR3 is made up of 11 amino acids. Germline V lookup: CDR1 LGHDT, CDR2 YNNKEL (reference sequence). CDR3 coding DNA: TGTGCCAGCAGCCAAATGTACGAGCAGTACTTC. It translates to CASSQMYEQYF.

The CDR3 sequence: CASSPAGDNSPLHF. CDR3 bases: TGTGCCAGCTCACCAGCAGGGGATAATTCACCCCTCCACTTT. This chain uses TRBV18 with TRBJ1-6; D is perhaps TRBD1 (6 bases). Trimming pared 2 bases from V and 5 bases from J, leaving 7 bases between. CDR1 and CDR2 from the germline V gene are KGHSH and LQKENI. This CDR3 is 14 amino acids long.

This clonotype came up many times. The chain uses TRBV12-3 or TRBV12-4 and TRBJ2-7; D may match TRBD1 or TRBD2 (6 bases each). The CDR3 sequence is 15 residues long. The V gene lost 2 bases and the J gene lost 5 bases, with 16 bases spanning the gap. The CDR3 coding sequence is TGTGCCAGCAGTTTAATGGGGGGCAGGGTTGACGAGCAGTACTTC. Its protein is CASSLMGGRVDEQYF.

The table lists this clonotype with a few counts. The chain uses TRBV3-1 and TRBJ2-7; D assignment may be TRBD1 or TRBD2 (5 bases each). CDR1 is LGHDT and CDR2 is YNNKEL in the germline V gene (reference sequence). With 3 bases removed from V and 3 bases from J, the gap between germline ends came to 6 bases. This CDR3 region has 12 residues. The CDR3 DNA is TGTGCCAGCAGCCATGGGGGCTACGAGCAGTACTTC. It encodes CASSHGGYEQYF.

At least ten counts were recorded for this clonotype. The chain combines TRBV10-3 with TRBJ1-2, with 7 nucleotides matching TRBD1. Trimming removed 0 bases from V and 2 bases from J; junction bases left unmatched: 6. Looked up from germline, CDR1 is ENHRY and CDR2 is SYGVKD. The CDR3 contains 16 residues. CDR3 DNA: TGTGCCATCAGTGAGTCGACGGGACAGCGAAACTATGGCTACACCTTC. Translation gives CAISESTGQRNYGYTF.

The chain joins TRBV14 to TRBJ2-1, with 11 bases that match TRBD2. Germline V gene data show CDR1 as SGHDN and CDR2 as FVKESK. The CDR3 length is 16 residues. After removal of 4 bases from V and 9 bases from J, the junction contained 11 bases not matched to a gene. The CDR3 coding sequence is TGTGCCAGCAGCCGAGGAACTAGCGGGAGTACCGCTGAGCAGTTCTTC. It specifies CASSRGTSGSTAEQFF.

The rearrangement uses TRBV20-1 and TRBJ2-7; 8 bases line up with TRBD2. There are 16 residues in the CDR3. Trimming removed 2 bases from V and 3 bases from J; junction bases left unmatched: 12. The V gene's germline CDR1 is DFQATT and CDR2 SNEGSKA (reference sequence). CDR3 loop: CSARSRRREALYEQYF. In DNA, the CDR3 is TGCAGTGCTAGAAGCCGCCGGCGGGAGGCCCTCTACGAGCAGTACTTC.

The chain links TRBV6-1 to TRBJ1-4; maybe TRBD1 (6 bases). CDR1 is MNHNS and CDR2 is SASEGT in the germline V gene. The CDR3 runs 14 residues. The V gene lost 6 bases and the J gene lost 4 bases, with 12 bases spanning the gap. CDR3 nucleotide sequence: TGTGCCAGCAGAGGGGGACTGCTTAATGAAAAACTGTTTTTT. This gives the protein CASRGGLLNEKLFF.

The chain couples TRBV19 to TRBJ1-6; D is ambiguous. The germline V gene encodes CDR1 LNHDA and CDR2 SQIVND (reference sequence). This CDR3 has 17 residues. V lost 3 bases and J lost 6, with 18 bases in between. The CDR3 DNA follows: TGTGCCAGTAGTATTTCCGTCTGGAAGAAATTTAATTCACCCCTCCACTTT. Protein product: CASSISVWKKFNSPLHF.

The chain combines TRBV4-3 with TRBJ1-1; TRBD1 matches at 7 bases. The V gene end was trimmed by 1 base and the J gene end by 5 bases; junction bases not matched to a gene: 7. Germline V gene sequence: CDR1 LGHNA, CDR2 YSLEER. The CDR3 extends over 15 amino acids. This CDR3 reads CASSQGQGGRTEAFF. DNA of the CDR3: TGCGCCAGCAGCCAAGGCCAGGGGGGCCGGACTGAAGCTTTCTTT.

This clonotype was counted only a few times. The chain employs TRBV5-1 and TRBJ2-5; tentatively, D is TRBD2 (6 bases). The V and J ends lost 3 bases and 0 bases respectively, with 9 bases between them. In germline, CDR1 is SGHRS, CDR2 YFSETQ. The CDR3 covers 14 residues. CDR3 DNA: TGCGCCAGCAGCTCTGGGGGGTACCAAGAGACCCAGTACTTC. As protein: CASSSGGYQETQYF. Full variable domain (missing parts from reference TRBV5-1 and TRBJ2-5): KAGVTQTPRYLIKTRGQQVTLSCSPISGHRSVSWYQQTPGQGLQFLFEYFSETQRNKGNFPGRFSGRQFSNSRSEMNVSTLELGDSALYLCASSSGGYQETQYFGPGTRLLVL.

This chain links TRBV4-2 with TRBJ1-3; D is ambiguous. CDR1 is LGHNA, CDR2 YNFKEQ, per germline. This CDR3 region has 17 residues. V dropped 3 bases and J dropped 0 bases, with 15 bases sitting between them. The CDR3 sequence is CASSHRSGDHSGNTIYF. CDR3 nucleotides: TGTGCCAGCAGCCATAGATCGGGAGATCACTCTGGAAACACCATATATTTT.

This clonotype turned up a few times. The chain couples TRBV20-1 to TRBJ2-3, with 10 nucleotides matching TRBD2. Germline V lookup: CDR1 DFQATT, CDR2 SNEGSKA (reference sequence). With 6 bases clipped from V and 3 bases from J, the junction kept 15 bases outside the gene matches. The CDR3 is 17 amino acids. As DNA, the CDR3 is TGCAGTGCCAGGTCGGGGTCTAGCGGGAGTTTGACAGATACGCAGTATTTT. Translation: CSARSGSSGSLTDTQYF.